The present TCR beta chain was sequenced within a study of blood T cell repertoires in COVID-19. In the study overall: Samples of COVID-19 (acute and convalescent) were obtained from the United States, Italy and Spain. Sources were T cells, B-cell-depleted T cells, or PBMCs; the material itself was cDNA or gDNA.

V was clipped by 5 bases and J by 3 bases, with 19 bases between them. CDR3 length: 17 residues. CDR1 SGHTA and CDR2 FQGNSA come from the germline V gene. In the original analysis: Reference gene primer amplification in the assay estimated nucleated cell counts. Clones were read by immunoSEQ multiplex PCR, and TCRdb kept only the in-frame ones, dropping some. Clonal size and the V and J genes are those of that table, whereas D and trimming came from the DNA. The sample carries under 250,000 clones, more than 70% recorded once. The sequenced sample was peripheral blood. This rearrangement joins TRBV7-2 to TRBJ2-2, with D maybe TRBD2 (7 bases). This receptor was taken from a woman aged 55-70 years with acute or convalescent COVID-19. CDR3 residues: CASSPRWGGSDTGELFF. For the CDR3, the DNA is TGTGCCAGCAGCCCCAGGTGGGGGGGCTCGGACACCGGGGAGCTGTTTTTT.